The entry below gives a single TCR beta chain sequence along with its context. The data stem from a study of blood T cell repertoires in COVID-19. Enrolled during active infection, Seattle patients were then followed longitudinally. Authors' analysis steps: Amplification of reference gene primers provided the estimated nucleated cell counts. Clones were read by immunoSEQ multiplex PCR, and TCRdb kept only the in-frame ones, dropping some. D and trimming come from the DNA, and the V and J calls and clone size come from that table. This table holds more than 300,000 clones, under 90% found once. Germline V lookup: CDR1 SGDLS, CDR2 YYNGEE. The CDR3 runs 14 residues. Trimming left V 3 bases short and J 4 bases short, with 13 bases between.

V is TRBV9 and J is TRBJ1-2; D is unclear. The receptor's source is a woman aged 30 to 39 with COVID-19, enrolled during active disease. The sample comprised peripheral blood. Here the CDR3 reads CASSAEEPSYGYTF. In DNA, the CDR3 is TGTGCCAGCAGCGCTGAGGAACCAAGCTATGGCTACACCTTC.